Given below is one T cell receptor beta chain in context. This sample is part of a study of cytomegalovirus exposure and HLA in healthy donors. PCR was performed using 60 Vbeta and 13 Jbeta primers. TCRdb keeps only in-frame clones here, not all; method: immunoSEQ multiplex PCR. In the table there are approximately 150,000 clones, 80% to 85% of which are singletons. The sequence came from a boy aged 2 to 10 in good health and CMV-seronegative. The source material was PBMCs.

CDR3 amino acids: CASSARGEAYEQYF. DNA of the CDR3: TGCGCCAGCTCGGCTCGGGGTGAGGCCTACGAGCAGTACTTC. The chain carries TRBV5-1 and TRBJ2-7; TRBD2 is a possible D gene (5 bases). The CDR3 is 14 amino acids. The V gene's germline CDR1 is SGHRS and CDR2 YFSETQ. The germline V and J ends were trimmed by 7 bases and 2 bases, with 16 bases remaining between them.